This T cell receptor beta chain is drawn from a study of blood T cell repertoires in COVID-19. The wider study: Collection of acute and convalescent COVID-19 samples took place in the United States, Italy and Spain. Nucleic acid was either cDNA or gDNA, and it came from T cells, B-cell-depleted T cells, or PBMCs.

In the original processing: Quantification of nucleated cells was approximated via reference gene primer amplification. Assay: immunoSEQ multiplex PCR; the TCRdb copy retains only in-frame clones and omits some. The V and J calls and the clone size are those of that table, but D and trimming were determined from the DNA. The sample lists around 47,000 clones, 69% occurring once. Trimming stripped 8 bases from V and 1 base from J, with 12 bases between. This CDR3 comprises 13 residues. Per the germline V gene, CDR1 is ENHRY and CDR2 is SYGVKD. This clonotype was sampled from a man older than 75 with acute or convalescent COVID-19. Sequencing was performed on peripheral blood. The genes are TRBV10-3 and TRBJ2-7; perhaps TRBD2 as D (5 bases). The CDR3 DNA sequence: TGTGCCATCCAACTAGGTACTTCCTACGAGCAGTACTTC. Protein product: CAIQLGTSYEQYF.